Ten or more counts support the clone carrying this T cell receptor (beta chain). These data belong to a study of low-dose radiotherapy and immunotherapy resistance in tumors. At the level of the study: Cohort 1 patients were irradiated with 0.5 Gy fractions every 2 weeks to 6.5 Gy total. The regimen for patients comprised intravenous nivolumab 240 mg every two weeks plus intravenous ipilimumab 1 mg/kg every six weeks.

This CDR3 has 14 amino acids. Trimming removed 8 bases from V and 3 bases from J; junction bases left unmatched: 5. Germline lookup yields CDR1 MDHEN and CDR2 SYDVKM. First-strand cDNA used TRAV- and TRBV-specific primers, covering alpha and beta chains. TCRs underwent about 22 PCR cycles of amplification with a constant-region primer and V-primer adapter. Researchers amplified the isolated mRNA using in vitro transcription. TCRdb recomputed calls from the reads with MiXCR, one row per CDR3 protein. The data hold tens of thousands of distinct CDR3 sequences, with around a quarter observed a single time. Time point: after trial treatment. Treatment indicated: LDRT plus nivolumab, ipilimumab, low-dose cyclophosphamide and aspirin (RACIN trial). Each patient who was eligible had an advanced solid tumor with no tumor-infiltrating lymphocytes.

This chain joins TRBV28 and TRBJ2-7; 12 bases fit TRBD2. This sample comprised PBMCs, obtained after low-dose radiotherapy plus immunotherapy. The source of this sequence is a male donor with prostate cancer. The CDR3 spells CASGTSGGIYEQYF. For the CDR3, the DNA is TGTGCCAGCGGCACTAGCGGGGGGATCTACGAGCAGTACTTC.